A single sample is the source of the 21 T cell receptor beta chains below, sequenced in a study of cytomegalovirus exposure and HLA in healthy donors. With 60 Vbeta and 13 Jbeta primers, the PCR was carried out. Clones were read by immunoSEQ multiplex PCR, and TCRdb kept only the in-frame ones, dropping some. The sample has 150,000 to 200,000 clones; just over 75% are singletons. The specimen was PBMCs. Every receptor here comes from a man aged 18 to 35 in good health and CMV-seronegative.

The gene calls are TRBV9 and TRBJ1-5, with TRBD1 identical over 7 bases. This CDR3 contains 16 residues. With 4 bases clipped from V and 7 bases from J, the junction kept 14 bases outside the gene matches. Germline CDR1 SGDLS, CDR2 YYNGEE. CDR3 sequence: CASSPHADRRDQPQHF. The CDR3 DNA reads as TGTGCCAGCAGCCCCCATGCGGACAGGCGGGACCAGCCCCAGCATTTT.

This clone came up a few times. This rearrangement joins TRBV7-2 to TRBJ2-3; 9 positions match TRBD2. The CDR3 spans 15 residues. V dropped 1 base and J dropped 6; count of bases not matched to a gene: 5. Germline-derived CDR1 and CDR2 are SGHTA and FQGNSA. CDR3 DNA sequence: TGTGCCAGCAGCTTAGTTGGCCTAGCGGGGGATACGCAGTATTTT. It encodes CASSLVGLAGDTQYF.

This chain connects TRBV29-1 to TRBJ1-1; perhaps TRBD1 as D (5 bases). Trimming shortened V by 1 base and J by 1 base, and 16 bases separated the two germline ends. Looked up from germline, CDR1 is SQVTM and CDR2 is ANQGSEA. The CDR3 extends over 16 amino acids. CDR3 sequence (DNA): TGCAGCGTTGAAGCCGAGCTCAGGGTCCGGAACACTGAAGCTTTCTTT. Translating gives CSVEAELRVRNTEAFF.

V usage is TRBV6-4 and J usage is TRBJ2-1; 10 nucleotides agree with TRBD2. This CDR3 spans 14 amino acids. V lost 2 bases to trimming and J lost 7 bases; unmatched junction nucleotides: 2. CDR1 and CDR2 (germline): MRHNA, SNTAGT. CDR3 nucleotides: TGTGCCAGCAGTGACGGTAGCGGGGGGAATGAGCAGTTCTTC. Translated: CASSDGSGGNEQFF.

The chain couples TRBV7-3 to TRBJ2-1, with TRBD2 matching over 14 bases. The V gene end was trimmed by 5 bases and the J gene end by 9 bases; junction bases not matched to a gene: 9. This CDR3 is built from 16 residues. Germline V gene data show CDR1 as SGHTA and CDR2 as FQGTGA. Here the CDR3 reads CASSPRLAGGPGEQFF. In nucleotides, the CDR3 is TGTGCCAGCAGCCCGAGACTAGCGGGAGGGCCCGGTGAGCAGTTCTTC.

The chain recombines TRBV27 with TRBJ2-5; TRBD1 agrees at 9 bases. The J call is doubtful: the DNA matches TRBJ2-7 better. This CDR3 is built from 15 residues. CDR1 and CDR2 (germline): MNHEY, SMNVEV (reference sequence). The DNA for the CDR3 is TGTGCCAGCAGTTCCCTTGGACAGGGGTCCTACGAGCAGTACTTC. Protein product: CASSSLGQGSYEQYF.

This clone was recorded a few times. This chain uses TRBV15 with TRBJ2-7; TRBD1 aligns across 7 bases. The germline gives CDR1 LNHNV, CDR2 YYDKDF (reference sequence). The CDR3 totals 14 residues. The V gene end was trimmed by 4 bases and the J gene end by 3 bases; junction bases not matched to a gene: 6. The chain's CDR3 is CATSNRDSIYEQYF. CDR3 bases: TGTGCCACCAGCAACCGGGACAGTATCTACGAGCAGTACTTC.

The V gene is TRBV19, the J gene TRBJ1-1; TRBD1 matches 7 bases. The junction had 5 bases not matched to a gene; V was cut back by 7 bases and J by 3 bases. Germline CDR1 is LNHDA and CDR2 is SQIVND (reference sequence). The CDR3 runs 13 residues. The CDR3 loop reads CASTQQGYTEAFF. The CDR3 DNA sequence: TGTGCCAGTACCCAACAGGGGTACACTGAAGCTTTCTTT. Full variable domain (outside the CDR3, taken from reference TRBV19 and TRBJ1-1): DGGITQSPKYLFRKEGQNVTLSCEQNLNHDAMYWYRQDPGQGLRLIYYSQIVNDFQKGDIAEGYSVSREKKESFPLTVTSAQKNPTAFYLCASTQQGYTEAFFGQGTRLTVV.

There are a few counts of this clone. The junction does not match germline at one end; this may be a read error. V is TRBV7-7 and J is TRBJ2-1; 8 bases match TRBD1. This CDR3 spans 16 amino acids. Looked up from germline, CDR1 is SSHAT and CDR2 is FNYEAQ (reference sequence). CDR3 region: CASSLVVGQGGDEQFF. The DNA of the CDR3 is TGTGCTAGCAGCTTAGTTGTCGGACAGGGAGGCGATGAGCAGTTCTTC.

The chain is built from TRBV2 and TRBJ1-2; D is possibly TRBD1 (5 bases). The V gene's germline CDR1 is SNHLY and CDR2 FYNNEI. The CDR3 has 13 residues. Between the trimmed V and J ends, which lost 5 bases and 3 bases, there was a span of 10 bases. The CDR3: CASSPTRDYGYTF. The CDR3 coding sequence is TGTGCCAGCAGTCCCACCAGGGACTATGGCTACACCTTC.

The CDR3 DNA is TGTGCCAGCAGTTTCCAACTCTCTGGGGCCAACGTCCTGACTTTC. Protein sequence: CASSFQLSGANVLTF. The chain recombines TRBV6-5 with TRBJ2-6; no clear D. V dropped 4 bases and J dropped 0 bases, with 7 bases sitting between them. The V gene's germline CDR1 is MNHEY and CDR2 SVGAGI. The CDR3 spans 15 residues.

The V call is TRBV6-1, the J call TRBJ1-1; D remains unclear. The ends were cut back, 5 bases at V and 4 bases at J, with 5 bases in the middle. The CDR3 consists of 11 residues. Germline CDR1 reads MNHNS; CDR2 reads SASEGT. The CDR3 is CASSYFTEAFF. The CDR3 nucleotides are TGTGCCAGCAGTTATTTCACTGAAGCTTTCTTT.

The CDR3 DNA is TGCAGAGCAGGGGGACCCGGCTATGGCTACACCTTC. Translated: CRAGGPGYGYTF. The V and J genes are TRBV29-1 and TRBJ1-2; 7 bases map to TRBD1. Looked up from germline, CDR1 is SQVTM and CDR2 is ANQGSEA. The CDR3 runs 12 residues.

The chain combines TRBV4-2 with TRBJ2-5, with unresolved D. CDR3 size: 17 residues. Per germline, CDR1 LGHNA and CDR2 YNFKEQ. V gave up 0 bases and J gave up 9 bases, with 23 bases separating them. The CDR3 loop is CASSQETSEKSRRAQYF. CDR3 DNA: TGTGCCAGCAGCCAAGAGACCTCAGAGAAATCAAGACGGGCCCAGTACTTC.

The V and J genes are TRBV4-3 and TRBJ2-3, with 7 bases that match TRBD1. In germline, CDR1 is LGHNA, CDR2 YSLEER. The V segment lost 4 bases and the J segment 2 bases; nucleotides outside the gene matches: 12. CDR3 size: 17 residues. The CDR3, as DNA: TGCGCCAGCAGCCGAGAGAAGACAGGGTCTCTCACAGATACGCAGTATTTT. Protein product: CASSREKTGSLTDTQYF.

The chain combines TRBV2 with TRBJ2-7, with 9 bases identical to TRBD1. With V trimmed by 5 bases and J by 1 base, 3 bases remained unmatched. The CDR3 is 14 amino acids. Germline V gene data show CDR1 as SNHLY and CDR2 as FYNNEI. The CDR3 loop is CASSWDRDSYEQYF. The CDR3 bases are TGTGCCAGCAGTTGGGACAGGGATTCCTACGAGCAGTACTTC.

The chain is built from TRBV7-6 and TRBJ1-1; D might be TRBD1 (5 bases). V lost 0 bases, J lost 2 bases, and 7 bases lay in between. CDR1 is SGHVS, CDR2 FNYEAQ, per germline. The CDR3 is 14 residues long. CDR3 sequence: CASSLAGGNTEAFF. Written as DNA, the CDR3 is TGTGCCAGCAGCTTAGCGGGGGGTAACACTGAAGCTTTCTTT.

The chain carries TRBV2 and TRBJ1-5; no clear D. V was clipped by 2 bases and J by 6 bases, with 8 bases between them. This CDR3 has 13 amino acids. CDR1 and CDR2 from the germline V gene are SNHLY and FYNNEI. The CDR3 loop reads CASSEFEGQPQHF. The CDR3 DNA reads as TGTGCCAGCAGTGAATTCGAGGGTCAGCCCCAGCATTTT.

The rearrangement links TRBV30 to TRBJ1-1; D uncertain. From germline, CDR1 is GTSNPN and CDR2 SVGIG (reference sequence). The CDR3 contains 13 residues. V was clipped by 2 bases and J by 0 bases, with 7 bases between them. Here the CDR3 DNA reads TGTGCCTGGAGTACCAACTTGAACACTGAAGCTTTCTTT. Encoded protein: CAWSTNLNTEAFF.

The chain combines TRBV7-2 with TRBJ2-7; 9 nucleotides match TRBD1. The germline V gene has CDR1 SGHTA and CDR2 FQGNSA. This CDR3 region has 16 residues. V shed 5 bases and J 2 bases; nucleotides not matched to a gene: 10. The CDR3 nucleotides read TGTGCCAGCAGCCTAACCGGGACAGGGACCCCCTACGAGCAGTACTTC. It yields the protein CASSLTGTGTPYEQYF.

Here the CDR3 reads CASMDDRDRGHEQYF. The CDR3 coding sequence is TGCGCCAGCATGGATGACCGGGACAGGGGCCACGAGCAGTACTTC. This chain joins TRBV23-1 and TRBJ2-7; TRBD1 matches 10 bases. TRBV23-1 is flagged as an ORF with uncertain function. CDR3 length: 15 residues. V lost 7 bases to trimming and J lost 5 bases; unmatched junction nucleotides: 11.